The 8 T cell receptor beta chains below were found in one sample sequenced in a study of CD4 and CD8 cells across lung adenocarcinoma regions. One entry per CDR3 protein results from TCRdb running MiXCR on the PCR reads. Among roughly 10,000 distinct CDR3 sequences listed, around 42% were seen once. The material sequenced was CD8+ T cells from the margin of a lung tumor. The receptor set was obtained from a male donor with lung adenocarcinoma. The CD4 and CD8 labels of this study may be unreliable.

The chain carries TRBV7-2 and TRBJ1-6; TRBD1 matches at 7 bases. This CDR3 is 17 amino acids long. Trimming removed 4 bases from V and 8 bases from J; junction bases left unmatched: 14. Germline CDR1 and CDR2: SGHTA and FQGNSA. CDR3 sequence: CASSSFPRARGDSPLHF. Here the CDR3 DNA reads TGTGCCAGCAGCTCCTTCCCAAGGGCCAGGGGGGATTCACCCCTCCACTTT.

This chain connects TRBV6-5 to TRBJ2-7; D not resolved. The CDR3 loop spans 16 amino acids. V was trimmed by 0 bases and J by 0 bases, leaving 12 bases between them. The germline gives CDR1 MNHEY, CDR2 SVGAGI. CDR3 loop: CASSYSRFPGSYEQYF. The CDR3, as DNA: TGTGCCAGCAGTTACTCGCGGTTTCCTGGCTCCTACGAGCAGTACTTC.

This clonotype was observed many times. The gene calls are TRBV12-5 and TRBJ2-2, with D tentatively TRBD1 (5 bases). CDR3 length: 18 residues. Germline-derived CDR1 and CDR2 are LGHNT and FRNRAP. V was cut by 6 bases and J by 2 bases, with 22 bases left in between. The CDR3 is CASGRTFQGKNNTGELFF. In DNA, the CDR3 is TGTGCTAGTGGCCGCACCTTCCAGGGAAAAAATAACACCGGGGAGCTGTTTTTT. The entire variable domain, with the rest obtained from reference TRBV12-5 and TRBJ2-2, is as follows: DARVTQTPRHKVTEMGQEVTMRCQPILGHNTVFWYRQTMMQGLELLAYFRNRAPLDDSGMPKDRFSAEMPDATLATLKIQPSEPRDSAVYFCASGRTFQGKNNTGELFFGEGSRLTVL.

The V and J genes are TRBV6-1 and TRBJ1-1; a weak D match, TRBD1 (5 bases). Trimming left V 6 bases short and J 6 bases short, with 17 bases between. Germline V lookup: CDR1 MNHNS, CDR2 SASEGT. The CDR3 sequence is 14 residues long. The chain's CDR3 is CASSPRRGRAEAFF. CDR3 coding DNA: TGTGCCAGCAGCCCTAGGCGGGGGAGGGCTGAAGCTTTCTTT.

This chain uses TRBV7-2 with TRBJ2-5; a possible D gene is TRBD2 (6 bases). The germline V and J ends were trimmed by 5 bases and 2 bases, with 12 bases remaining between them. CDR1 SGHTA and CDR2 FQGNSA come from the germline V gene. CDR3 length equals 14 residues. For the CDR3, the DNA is TGTGCCAGCAGCACGGGAGTAGGGCAAGAGACCCAGTACTTC. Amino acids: CASSTGVGQETQYF. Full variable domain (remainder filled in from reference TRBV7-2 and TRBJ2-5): GAGVSQSPSNKVTEKGKDVELRCDPISGHTALYWYRQSLGQGLEFLIYFQGNSAPDKSGLPSDRFSAERTGGSVSTLTIQRTQQEDSAVYLCASSTGVGQETQYFGPGTRLLVL.

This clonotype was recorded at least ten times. The DNA for the CDR3 is TGCGCCAGCAGTGAGTCGTATGCCGGGGAGCTGTTTTTT. This gives the protein CASSESYAGELFF. This chain connects TRBV10-1 to TRBJ2-2; D not resolved. V was shortened by 0 bases and J by 6 bases, with 5 bases between the two germline ends. CDR3 size: 13 residues. Per germline, CDR1 WNHNN and CDR2 SYGVQD (reference sequence).

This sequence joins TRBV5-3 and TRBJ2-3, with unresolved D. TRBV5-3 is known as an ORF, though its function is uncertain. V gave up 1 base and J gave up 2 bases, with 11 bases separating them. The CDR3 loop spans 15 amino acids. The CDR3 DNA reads TGTGCCAGAAGCTTGTCGATCACGCACACAGATACGCAGTATTTT. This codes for CARSLSITHTDTQYF.

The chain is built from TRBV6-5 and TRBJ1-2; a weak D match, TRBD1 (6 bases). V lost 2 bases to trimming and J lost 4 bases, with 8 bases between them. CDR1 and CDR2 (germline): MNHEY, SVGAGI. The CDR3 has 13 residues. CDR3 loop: CASSYGGGYGYTF. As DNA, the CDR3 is TGTGCCAGCAGTTACGGAGGGGGCTATGGCTACACCTTC.